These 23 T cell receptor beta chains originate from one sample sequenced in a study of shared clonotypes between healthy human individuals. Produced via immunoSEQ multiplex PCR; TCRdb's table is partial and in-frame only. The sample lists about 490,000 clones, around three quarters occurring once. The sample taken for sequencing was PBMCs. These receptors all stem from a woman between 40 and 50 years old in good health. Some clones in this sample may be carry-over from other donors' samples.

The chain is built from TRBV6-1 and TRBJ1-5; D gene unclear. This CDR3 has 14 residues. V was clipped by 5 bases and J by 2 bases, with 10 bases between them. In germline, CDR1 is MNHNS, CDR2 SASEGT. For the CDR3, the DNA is TGTGCCAGCAGTCAATTGAGAGGCAATCAGCCCCAGCATTTT. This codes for CASSQLRGNQPQHF.

In DNA, the CDR3 is TGCGCCAGCAGCCCCGATCCCCTAGGGACAGGTGGTTGGGAGCAGTACTTC. Translated: CASSPDPLGTGGWEQYF. The chain combines TRBV5-1 with TRBJ2-7; TRBD1 matches at 8 bases. The CDR3 runs 17 residues. The trim removed 4 bases at V and 7 bases at J, leaving 19 bases unmatched. Germline CDR1 is SGHRS and CDR2 is YFSETQ.

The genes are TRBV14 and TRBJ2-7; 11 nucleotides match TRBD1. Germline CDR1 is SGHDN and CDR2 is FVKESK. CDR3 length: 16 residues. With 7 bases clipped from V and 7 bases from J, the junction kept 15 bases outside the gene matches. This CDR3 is CASTSHPGTGGMEQYF. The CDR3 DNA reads TGTGCCAGCACCTCTCACCCCGGGACAGGGGGAATGGAGCAGTACTTC. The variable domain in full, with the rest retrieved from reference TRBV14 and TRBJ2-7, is EAGVTQFPSHSVIEKGQTVTLRCDPISGHDNLYWYRRVMGKEIKFLLHFVKESKQDESGMPNNRFLAERTGGTYSTLKVQPAELEDSGVYFCASTSHPGTGGMEQYFGPGTRLTVT.

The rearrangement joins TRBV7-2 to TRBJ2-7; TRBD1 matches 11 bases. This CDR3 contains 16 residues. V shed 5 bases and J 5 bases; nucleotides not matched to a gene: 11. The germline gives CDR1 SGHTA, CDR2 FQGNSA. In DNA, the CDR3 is TGTGCCAGCAGCCCCCGGTGGGGACAGGGGGTGGACGAGCAGTACTTC. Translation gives CASSPRWGQGVDEQYF.

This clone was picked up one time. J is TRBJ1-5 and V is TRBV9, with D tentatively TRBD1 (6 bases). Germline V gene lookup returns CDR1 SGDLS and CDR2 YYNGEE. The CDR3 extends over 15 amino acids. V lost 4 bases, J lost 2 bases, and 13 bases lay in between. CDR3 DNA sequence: TGTGCCAGCAGCCTCTCTGGGGGCGGCAATCAGCCCCAGCATTTT. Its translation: CASSLSGGGNQPQHF.

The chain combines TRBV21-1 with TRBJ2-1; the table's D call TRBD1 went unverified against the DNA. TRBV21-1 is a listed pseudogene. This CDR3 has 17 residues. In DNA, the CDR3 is TGTGCCAGCAGCAAAACCGGGACAGGTAACCCCTACAATGAGCAGTTCTTC. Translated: CASSKTGTGNPYNEQFF.

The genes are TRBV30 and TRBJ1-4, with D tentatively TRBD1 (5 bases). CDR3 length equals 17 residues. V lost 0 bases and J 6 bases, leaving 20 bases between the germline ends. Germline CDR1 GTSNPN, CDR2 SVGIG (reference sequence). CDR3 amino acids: CAWSVISGSGGDEKLFF. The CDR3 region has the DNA TGTGCCTGGAGTGTAATCTCCGGGTCGGGGGGAGATGAAAAACTGTTTTTT.

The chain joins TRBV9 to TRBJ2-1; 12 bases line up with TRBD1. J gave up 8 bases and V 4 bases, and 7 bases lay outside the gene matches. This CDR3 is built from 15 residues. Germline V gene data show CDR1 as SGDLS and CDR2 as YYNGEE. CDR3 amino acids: CASSIGTGGFDEQFF. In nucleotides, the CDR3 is TGTGCCAGCAGCATCGGGACAGGGGGCTTCGATGAGCAGTTCTTC.

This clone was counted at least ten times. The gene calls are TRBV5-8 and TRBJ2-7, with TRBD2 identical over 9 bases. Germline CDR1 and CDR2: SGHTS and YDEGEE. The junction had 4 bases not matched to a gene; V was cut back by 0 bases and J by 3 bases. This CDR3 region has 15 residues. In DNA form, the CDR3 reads TGTGCCAGCAGCTTGGGGCTAGCGGGAATCTACGAGCAGTACTTC. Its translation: CASSLGLAGIYEQYF.

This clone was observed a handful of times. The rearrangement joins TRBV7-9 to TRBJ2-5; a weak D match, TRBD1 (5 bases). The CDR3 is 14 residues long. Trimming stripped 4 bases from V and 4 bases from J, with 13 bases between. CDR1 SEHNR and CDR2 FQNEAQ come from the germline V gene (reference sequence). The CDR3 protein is CASSSRVSGETQYF. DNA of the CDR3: TGTGCCAGCAGCTCCAGGGTATCGGGAGAGACCCAGTACTTC.

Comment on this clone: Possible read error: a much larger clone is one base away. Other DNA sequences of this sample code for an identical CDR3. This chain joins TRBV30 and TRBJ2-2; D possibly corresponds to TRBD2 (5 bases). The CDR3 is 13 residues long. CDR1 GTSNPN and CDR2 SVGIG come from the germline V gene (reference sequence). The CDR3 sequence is CAWSGRRVGELFF. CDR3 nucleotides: TGTGCCTGGAGTGGCCGGCGTGTCGGGGAGCTATTTTTT. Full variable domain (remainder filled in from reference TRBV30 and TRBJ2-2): SQTIHQWPATLVQPVGSPLSLECTVEGTSNPNLYWYRQAAGRGLQLLFYSVGIGQISSEVPQNLSASRPQDRQFILSSKKLLLSDSGFYLCAWSGRRVGELFFGEGSRLTVL.

CDR3 in DNA: TGTGCCAGCAGCTATGGGACAGAAGTCAATCAGCCCCAGCATTTT. Its translation is CASSYGTEVNQPQHF. The chain links TRBV5-4 to TRBJ1-5; 7 bases are shared with TRBD1. V gave up 3 bases and J gave up 3 bases; unmatched junction bases: 6. Germline V CDR1 and CDR2: SGHNT, YYREEE (reference sequence). This CDR3 is 15 amino acids long.

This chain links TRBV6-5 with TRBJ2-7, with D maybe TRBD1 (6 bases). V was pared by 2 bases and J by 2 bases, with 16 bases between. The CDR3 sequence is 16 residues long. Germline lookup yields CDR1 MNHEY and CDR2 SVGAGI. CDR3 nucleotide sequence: TGTGCCAGCAGTTACGCCGGAGAAAGGGGGACCTACGAGCAGTACTTC. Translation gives CASSYAGERGTYEQYF.

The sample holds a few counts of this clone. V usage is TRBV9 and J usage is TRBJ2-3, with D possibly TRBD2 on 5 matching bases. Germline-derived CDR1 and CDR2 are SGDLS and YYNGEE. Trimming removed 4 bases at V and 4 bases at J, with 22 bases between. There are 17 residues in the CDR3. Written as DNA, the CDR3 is TGTGCCAGCAGCCCAAGAGGGAGCGGCGGGTTCGCAGATACGCAGTATTTT. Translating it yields CASSPRGSGGFADTQYF. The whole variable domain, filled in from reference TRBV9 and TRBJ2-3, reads DSGVTQTPKHLITATGQRVTLRCSPRSGDLSVYWYQQSLDQGLQFLIQYYNGEERAKGNILERFSAQQFPDLHSELNLSSLELGDSALYFCASSPRGSGGFADTQYFGPGTRLTVL.

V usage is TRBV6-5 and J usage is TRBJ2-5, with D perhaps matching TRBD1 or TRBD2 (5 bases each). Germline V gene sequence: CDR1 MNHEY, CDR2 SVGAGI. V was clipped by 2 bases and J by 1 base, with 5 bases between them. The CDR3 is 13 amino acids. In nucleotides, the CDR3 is TGTGCCAGCAGTTACGGGGGCCAAGAGACCCAGTACTTC. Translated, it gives CASSYGGQETQYF.

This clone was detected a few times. The DNA for the CDR3 is TGTGCCTGGAGTGTAATGCAGGGTGGTCTGACAGATACGCAGTATTTT. It translates to CAWSVMQGGLTDTQYF. The chain has TRBV30 and TRBJ2-3, with a weak D call TRBD1 (5 bases). CDR1 GTSNPN and CDR2 SVGIG come from the germline V gene (reference sequence). Trimming removed 0 bases at V and 3 bases at J, with 16 bases between. The CDR3 extends over 16 amino acids.

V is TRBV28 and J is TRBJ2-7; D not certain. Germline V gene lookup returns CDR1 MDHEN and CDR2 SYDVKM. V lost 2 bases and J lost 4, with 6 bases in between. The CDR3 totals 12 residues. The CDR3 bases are TGTGCCAGCAGTTTAATGGGTTACGAGCAGTACTTC. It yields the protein CASSLMGYEQYF.

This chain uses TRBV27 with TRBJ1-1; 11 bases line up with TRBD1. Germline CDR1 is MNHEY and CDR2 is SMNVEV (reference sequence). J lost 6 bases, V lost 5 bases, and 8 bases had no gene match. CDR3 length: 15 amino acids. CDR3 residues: CASSPTGQGGPEAFF. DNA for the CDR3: TGTGCCAGCAGTCCCACGGGACAGGGGGGCCCTGAAGCTTTCTTT.

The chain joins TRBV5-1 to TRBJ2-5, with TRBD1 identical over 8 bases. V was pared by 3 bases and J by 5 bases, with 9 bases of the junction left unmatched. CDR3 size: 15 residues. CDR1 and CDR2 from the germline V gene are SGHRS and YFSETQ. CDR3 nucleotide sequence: TGCGCCAGCAGCTCGGAGGGACAGGCGACGGAGACCCAGTACTTC. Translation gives CASSSEGQATETQYF.

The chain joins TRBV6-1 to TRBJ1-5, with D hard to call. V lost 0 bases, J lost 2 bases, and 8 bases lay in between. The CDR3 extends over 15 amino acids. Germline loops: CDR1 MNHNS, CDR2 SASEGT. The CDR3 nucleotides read TGTGCCAGCAGTGAAGCGTGGATGGGCAATCAGCCCCAGCATTTT. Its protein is CASSEAWMGNQPQHF.

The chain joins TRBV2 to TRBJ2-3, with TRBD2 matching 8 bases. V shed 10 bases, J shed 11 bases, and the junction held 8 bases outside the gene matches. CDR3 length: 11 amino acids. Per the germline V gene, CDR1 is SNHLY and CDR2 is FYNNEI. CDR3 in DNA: TGTGCCACCAGGGGACTAGAGGTGCAGTATTTT. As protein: CATRGLEVQYF.

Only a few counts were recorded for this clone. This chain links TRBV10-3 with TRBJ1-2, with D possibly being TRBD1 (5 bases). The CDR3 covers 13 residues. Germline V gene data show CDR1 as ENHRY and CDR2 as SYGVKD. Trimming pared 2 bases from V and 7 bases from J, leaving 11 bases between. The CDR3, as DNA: TGTGCCATCAGTGAGATGGGGGGTGGTGGCTACACCTTC. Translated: CAISEMGGGGYTF.

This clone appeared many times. Written as DNA, the CDR3 is TGTGCCAGCGGGACAGGGGGAATTGAAAAACTGTTTTTT. As protein: CASGTGGIEKLFF. J is TRBJ1-4 and V is TRBV27, with 11 bases that match TRBD1. From germline, CDR1 is MNHEY and CDR2 SMNVEV (reference sequence). This CDR3 spans 13 amino acids. V lost 8 bases to trimming and J lost 7 bases; unmatched junction nucleotides: 3.